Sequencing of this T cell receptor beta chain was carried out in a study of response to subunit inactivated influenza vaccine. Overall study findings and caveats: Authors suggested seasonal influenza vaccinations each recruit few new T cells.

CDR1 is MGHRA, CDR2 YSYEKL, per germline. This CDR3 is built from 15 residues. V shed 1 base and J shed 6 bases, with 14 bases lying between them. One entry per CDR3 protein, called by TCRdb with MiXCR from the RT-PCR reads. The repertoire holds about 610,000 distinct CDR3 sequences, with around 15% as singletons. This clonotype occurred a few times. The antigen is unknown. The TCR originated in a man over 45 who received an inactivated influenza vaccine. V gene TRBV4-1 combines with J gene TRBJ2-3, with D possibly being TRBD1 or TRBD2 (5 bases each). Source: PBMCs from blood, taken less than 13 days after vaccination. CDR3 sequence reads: CASSQGFVGTDTQYF. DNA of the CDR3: TGCGCCAGCAGCCAAGGGTTCGTAGGGACGGATACGCAGTATTTT.